The text below deals with one TCR beta chain. Its antigen is not identified. The data originate from a study of PD-1 blockade in mismatch repair-deficient tumors. At the level of the study: Patients had approximately 12 mismatch repair-deficient cancer types, all previously treated and progressing.

The time point here: identical roughly 10-day culture without peptide (control). Cells were stimulated nine to eleven days with each of over five ELISpot-reactive neoantigens. An identically run culture lacking peptide was the fold-change baseline. Study findings and constraints: After pembrolizumab, tumor-resident clones rose rapidly, then generally contracted before radiologic responses.

TCRdb's copy holds only in-frame clones and misses some; the assay was immunoSEQ multiplex PCR. The sample holds about 14,000 clones, more than 75% seen once. The starting material was cells cultured in vitro, obtained from a patient treated with pembrolizumab. The TCR was taken from an adult with mismatch repair-deficient cancer.

The DNA of the CDR3 is TGTGCCAGCAGCTTAGAGCGGCAGGATTATCAGCCCCAGCATTTT. Protein sequence: CASSLERQDYQPQHF. This sequence joins TRBV7-9 and TRBJ1-5, with D unresolved. The germline V gene has CDR1 SEHNR and CDR2 FQNEAQ (reference sequence). The CDR3 loop spans 15 amino acids. Trimming shortened V by 1 base and J by 5 bases, and 12 bases separated the two germline ends.